This T cell receptor beta chain was obtained from a study of blood T cell repertoires in COVID-19. In the study overall: PBMCs, B-cell-depleted T cells, or T cells were the source of the cDNA or gDNA that made up the material.

Deletions cut 2 bases from V and 6 bases from J, with 11 bases between. The CDR3 totals 13 residues. Germline-derived CDR1 and CDR2 are SGHAT and FQNNGV. Measured with immunoSEQ multiplex PCR; TCRdb has only the in-frame clones, and not every one. The sample has some 200,000 clones, approximately 90% seen once. The sample comprised PBMCs or T cells enriched from blood (not recorded which). The rearrangement uses TRBV11-2 and TRBJ2-7, with a weak D call TRBD2 (5 bases). The clonotype was recovered from a woman between 18 and 30 years old who had recovered from COVID-19. The CDR3 sequence: CASSLRQGSEQYF. The CDR3 DNA reads TGTGCCAGCAGCTTAAGACAAGGGAGCGAGCAGTACTTC.